The source of this T cell receptor beta chain is a study of neurological immune-mediated disorders. General study results and limits: The repertoires of 18 of 34 multiple sclerosis patients were placed by phylogenetic grouping in a single related-CDR3 cluster, which may be a signature. TCR-beta repertoires seemed private in all groups, with no expanded CDR3 amino acid sequences shared.

This CDR3 has 13 residues. Germline CDR1 is SGHVS and CDR2 is FQNEAQ. Between the trimmed V and J ends, which lost 5 bases and 2 bases, there was a span of 8 bases. This clonotype showed up just a few times. What it binds is unknown. It was by 5'RACE with 10-nucleotide random UMIs that the cDNA was made. MiXCR, run by TCRdb on the 5' RACE reads, gives a single entry per CDR3 protein. The repertoire holds tens of thousands of distinct CDR3 sequences, with around 3.5% as singletons. The chain carries TRBV7-8 and TRBJ2-3; possible D gene TRBD2, 5 bases. The clonotype originates from a woman aged 45-65 years with multiple sclerosis. The sequenced material came from PBMCs. CDR3: CASSRGFTDTQYF. CDR3 in DNA: TGTGCCAGCAGCCGGGGATTCACAGATACGCAGTATTTT. Combining the CDR3 with reference TRBV7-8 and TRBJ2-3 gives the whole variable domain GAGVSQSPRYKVAKRGQDVALRCDPISGHVSLFWYQQALGQGPEFLTYFQNEAQLDKSGLPSDRFFAERPEGSVSTLKIQRTQQEDSAVYLCASSRGFTDTQYFGPGTRLTVL.